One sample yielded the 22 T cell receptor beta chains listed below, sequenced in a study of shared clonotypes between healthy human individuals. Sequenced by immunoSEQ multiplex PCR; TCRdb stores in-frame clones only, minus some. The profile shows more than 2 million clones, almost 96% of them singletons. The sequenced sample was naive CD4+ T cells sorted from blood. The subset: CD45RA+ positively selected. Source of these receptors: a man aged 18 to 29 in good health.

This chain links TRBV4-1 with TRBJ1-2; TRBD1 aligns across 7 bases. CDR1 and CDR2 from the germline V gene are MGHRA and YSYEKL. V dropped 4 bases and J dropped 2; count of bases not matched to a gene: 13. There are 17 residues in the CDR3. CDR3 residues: CASSRPETRGQNYGYTF. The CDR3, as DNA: TGCGCCAGCAGCCGCCCCGAGACAAGGGGGCAGAACTATGGCTACACCTTC.

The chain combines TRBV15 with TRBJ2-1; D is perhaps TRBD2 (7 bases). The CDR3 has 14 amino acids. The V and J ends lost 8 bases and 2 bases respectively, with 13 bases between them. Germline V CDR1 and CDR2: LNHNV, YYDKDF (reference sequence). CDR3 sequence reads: CATGGGLTYNEQFF. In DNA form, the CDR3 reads TGTGCCACCGGAGGGGGACTAACCTACAATGAGCAGTTCTTC.

The CDR3 DNA reads as TGTGCCATCAGTAGGACTAGCGGCTACGAGCAGTACTTC. Encoded protein: CAISRTSGYEQYF. The chain links TRBV10-3 to TRBJ2-7, with 10 bases aligning to TRBD2. J was trimmed by 3 bases and V by 5 bases; bases with no gene match: 1. The CDR3 is 13 amino acids. The germline V gene encodes CDR1 ENHRY and CDR2 SYGVKD.

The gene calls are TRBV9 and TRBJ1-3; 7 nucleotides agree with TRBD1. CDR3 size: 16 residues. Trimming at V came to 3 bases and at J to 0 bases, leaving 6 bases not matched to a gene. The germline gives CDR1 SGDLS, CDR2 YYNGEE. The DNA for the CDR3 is TGTGCCAGCAGCGAGACAGGGTTTTCCTCTGGAAACACCATATATTTT. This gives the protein CASSETGFSSGNTIYF.

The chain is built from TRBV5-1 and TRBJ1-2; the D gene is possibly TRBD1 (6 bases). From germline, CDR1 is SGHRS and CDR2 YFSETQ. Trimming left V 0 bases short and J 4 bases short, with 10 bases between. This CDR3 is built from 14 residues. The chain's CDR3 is CASSLATDSYGYTF. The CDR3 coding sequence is TGCGCCAGCAGCTTGGCGACGGACAGCTATGGCTACACCTTC.

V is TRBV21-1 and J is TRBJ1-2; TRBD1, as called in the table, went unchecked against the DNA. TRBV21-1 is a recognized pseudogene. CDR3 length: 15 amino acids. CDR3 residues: CASSKGARDRGGYTF. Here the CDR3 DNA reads TGTGCCAGCAGCAAAGGAGCGCGGGACAGGGGAGGCTACACCTTC.

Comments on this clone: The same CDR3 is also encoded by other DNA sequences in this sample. The DNA of the CDR3 is TGTGCCAGCAGTGTAGGAGAGCCCCAGCATTTT. Translated, it gives CASSVGEPQHF. The genes are TRBV6-1 and TRBJ1-5; D is unclear. The CDR3 has 11 amino acids. Germline V gene data show CDR1 as MNHNS and CDR2 as SASEGT. V lost 4 bases and J 8 bases, leaving 6 bases between the germline ends.

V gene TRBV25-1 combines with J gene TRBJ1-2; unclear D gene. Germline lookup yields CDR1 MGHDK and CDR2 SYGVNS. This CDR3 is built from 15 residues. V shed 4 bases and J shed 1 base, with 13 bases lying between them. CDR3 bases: TGTGCCAGCAGTGGAGACACGGGAATTAACTATGGCTACACCTTC. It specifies CASSGDTGINYGYTF.

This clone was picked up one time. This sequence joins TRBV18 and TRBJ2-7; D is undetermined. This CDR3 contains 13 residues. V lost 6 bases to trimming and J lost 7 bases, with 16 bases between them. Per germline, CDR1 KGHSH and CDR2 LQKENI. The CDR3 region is CASSSALVAEQYF. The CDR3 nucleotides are TGTGCCAGCTCCTCGGCCCTTGTGGCTGAGCAGTACTTC.

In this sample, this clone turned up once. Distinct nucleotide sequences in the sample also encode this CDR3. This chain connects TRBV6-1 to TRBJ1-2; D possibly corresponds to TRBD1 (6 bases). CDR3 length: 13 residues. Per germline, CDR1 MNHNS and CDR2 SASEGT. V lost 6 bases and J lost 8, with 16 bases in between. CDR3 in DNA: TGTGCCAGCAGCGTTACAGGGCTGGACGGCTACACCTTC. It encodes CASSVTGLDGYTF.

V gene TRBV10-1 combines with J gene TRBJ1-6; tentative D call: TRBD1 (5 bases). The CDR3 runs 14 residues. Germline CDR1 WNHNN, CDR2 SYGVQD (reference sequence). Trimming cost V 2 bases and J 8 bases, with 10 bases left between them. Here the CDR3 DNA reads TGCGCCAGCAGTGAGGGGGGGTGGGATTCACCCCTCCACTTT. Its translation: CASSEGGWDSPLHF.

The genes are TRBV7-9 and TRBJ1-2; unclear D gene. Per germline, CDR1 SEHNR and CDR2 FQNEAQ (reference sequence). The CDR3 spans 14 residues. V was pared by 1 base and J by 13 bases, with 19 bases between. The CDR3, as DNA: TGTGCCAGCAGCTTAGAGGGCGGTAGCGGCTCATTCACCTTC. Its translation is CASSLEGGSGSFTF. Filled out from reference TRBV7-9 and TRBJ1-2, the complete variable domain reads DTGVSQNPRHKITKRGQNVTFRCDPISEHNRLYWYRQTLGQGPEFLTYFQNEAQLEKSRLLSDRFSAERPKGSFSTLEIQRTEQGDSAMYLCASSLEGGSGSFTFGSGTRLTVV.

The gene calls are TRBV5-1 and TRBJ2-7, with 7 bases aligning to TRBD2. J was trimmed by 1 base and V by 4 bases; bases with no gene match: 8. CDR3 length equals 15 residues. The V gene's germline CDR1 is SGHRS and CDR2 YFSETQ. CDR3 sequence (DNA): TGCGCCAGCAGCGGCGGGAGCCCCACGTCCTACGAGCAGTACTTC. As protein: CASSGGSPTSYEQYF.

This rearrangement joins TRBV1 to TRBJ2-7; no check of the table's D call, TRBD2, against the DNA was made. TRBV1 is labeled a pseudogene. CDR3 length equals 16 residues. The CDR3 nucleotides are TGCACCAGCAGCCAAGATCCCGGGACTATCTACTACGAGCAGTACTTC. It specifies CTSSQDPGTIYYEQYF.

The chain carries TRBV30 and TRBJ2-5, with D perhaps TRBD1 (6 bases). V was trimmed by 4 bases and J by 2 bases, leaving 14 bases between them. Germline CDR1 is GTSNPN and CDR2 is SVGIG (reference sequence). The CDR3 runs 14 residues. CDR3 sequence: CAWNPGQLQETQYF. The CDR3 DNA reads TGTGCCTGGAATCCCGGACAGTTACAAGAGACCCAGTACTTC.

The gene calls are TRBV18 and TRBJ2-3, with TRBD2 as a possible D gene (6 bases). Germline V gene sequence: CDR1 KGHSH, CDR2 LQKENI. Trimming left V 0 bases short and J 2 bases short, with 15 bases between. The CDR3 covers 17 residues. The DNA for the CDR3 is TGTGCCAGCTCACCACCGAGGAGGGGTCAAGTCACAGATACGCAGTATTTT. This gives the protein CASSPPRRGQVTDTQYF.

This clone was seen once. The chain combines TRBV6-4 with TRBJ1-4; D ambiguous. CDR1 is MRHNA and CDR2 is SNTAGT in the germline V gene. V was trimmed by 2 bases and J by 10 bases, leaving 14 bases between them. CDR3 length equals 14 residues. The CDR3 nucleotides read TGTGCCAGCAGTGACGGATCCACCGGCGGAAAACTGTTTTTT. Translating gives CASSDGSTGGKLFF.

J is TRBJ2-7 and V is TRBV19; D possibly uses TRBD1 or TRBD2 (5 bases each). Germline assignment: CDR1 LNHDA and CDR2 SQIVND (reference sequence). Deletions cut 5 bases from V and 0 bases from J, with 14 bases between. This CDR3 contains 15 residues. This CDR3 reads CASSFSGRSSYEQYF. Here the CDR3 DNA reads TGTGCCAGTAGTTTTTCGGGACGGAGCTCCTACGAGCAGTACTTC.

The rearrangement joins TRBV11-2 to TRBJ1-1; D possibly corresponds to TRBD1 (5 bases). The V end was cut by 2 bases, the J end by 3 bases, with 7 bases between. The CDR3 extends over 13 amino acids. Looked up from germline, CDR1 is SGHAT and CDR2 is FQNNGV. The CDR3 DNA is TGTGCCAGCAGCTTACTCAGGGACACTGAAGCTTTCTTT. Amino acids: CASSLLRDTEAFF.

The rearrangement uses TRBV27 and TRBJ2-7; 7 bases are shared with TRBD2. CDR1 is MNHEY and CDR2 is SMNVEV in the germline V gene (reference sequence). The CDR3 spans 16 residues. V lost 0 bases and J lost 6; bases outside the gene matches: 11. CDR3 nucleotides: TGTGCCAGCAGTTTATCGAGTTATAATGGCGGGGGCGAGCAGTACTTC. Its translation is CASSLSSYNGGGEQYF.

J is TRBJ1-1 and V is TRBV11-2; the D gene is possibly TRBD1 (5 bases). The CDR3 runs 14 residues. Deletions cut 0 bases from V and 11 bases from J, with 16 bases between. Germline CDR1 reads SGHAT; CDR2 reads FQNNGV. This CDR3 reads CASSLDQRVAGAFF. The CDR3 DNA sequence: TGTGCCAGCAGCTTAGATCAACGGGTTGCAGGGGCTTTCTTT.

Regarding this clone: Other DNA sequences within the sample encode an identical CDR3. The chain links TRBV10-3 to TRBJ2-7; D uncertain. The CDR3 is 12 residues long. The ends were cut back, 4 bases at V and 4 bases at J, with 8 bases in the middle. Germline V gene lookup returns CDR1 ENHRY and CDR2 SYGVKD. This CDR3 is CAISGGDYEQYF. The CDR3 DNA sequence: TGTGCCATCAGTGGGGGTGATTACGAGCAGTACTTC.